This T cell receptor beta chain was profiled in a study of regulatory and conventional T cells in RAG deficiency. General study points: Shannon entropy fell and Simpson indices rose in RAG-deficient patients. Shorter CDR3s in all patient subsets; >75% Treg-Tconv overlap in Omenn.

Details on this clone: Its specificity is not known.

Profiling relied on immunoSEQ multiplex PCR, and the TCRdb table lists in-frame clones only, not all of them. Of 25,000 to 35,000 clones listed, around 90% are singletons. Trimming took 1 base from V and 5 from J, leaving 11 bases between them. CDR3 length: 14 amino acids. CDR1 is LNHNV, CDR2 YYDKDF, per germline (reference sequence). This same sample was also taken into another study, of regulatory T cells. That publication notes: The PCR used 52 TRBV and 13 TRBJ primers.

Sequenced input: CD8+ T cells sorted from blood. The chain links TRBV15 to TRBJ2-5, with a possible D match to TRBD1 (6 bases). This clonotype was sampled from a human donor in good health. For the CDR3, the DNA is TGTGCCACCAGCAGAGGCAGGGGCGAGGAGACCCAGTACTTC. Translating it yields CATSRGRGEETQYF.